This is a list of T cell receptor beta chains from one sample in a study of CD8 T cells in Susac syndrome. MiXCR, applied by TCRdb to the immunoSEQ multiplex PCR reads, yields one record per CDR3 protein. The table has 130,000 or so distinct CDR3 sequences, just under 95% seen once. Material for sequencing was CD8+ T cells from PBMCs. These receptors were collected from a human donor with Susac syndrome. The CDR3 runs from the conserved cysteine through the conserved F or W. D genes are given only for firm matches.

v_call | d_call | cdr3_aa
TRBV4-1 | . | CASSQDLAGRYYGYTF
TRBV3-1 | TRBD1 | CASSQVWGQGADSPLHF
TRBV9 | TRBD1 | CASSVEDRGADTQYF
TRBV4-2 | TRBD1 | CASSQTPGTGRPQHF
TRBV20-1 | TRBD2 | CSASLAGSSYEQYF
TRBV14 | TRBD2 | CASSLLGGTAGQYF
TRBV20-1 | . | CSAREGGTDGGANEKLFF
TRBV5-6 | TRBD2 | CASSPGLGTDTQYF
TRBV12-3/TRBV12-4 | TRBD1 | CASSSTGVGDTQYF
TRBV6-4 | . | CASSDSEGRNTEAFF
TRBV13 | TRBD1 | CASSLGQGEGYTF
TRBV20-1 | TRBD1 | CSATGTDRGGWDEQFF
TRBV6-2/TRBV6-3 | . | CASTTEDPTFNQPQHF
TRBV7-9 | . | CASSPDTDTEAFF
TRBV10-3 | . | CAISDDIWETQYF
TRBV7-3 | TRBD2 | CASSLTDWRGGPNNEQFF
TRBV15 | TRBD1 | CATGTGIRDIQYF
TRBV29-1 | . | CSALPGPTYGYTF
TRBV6-5 | TRBD1 | CASSRDRGQETQYF
TRBV4-3 | . | CASAEGQIYTDTQYF
TRBV15 | TRBD2 | CATSSRSTSGGADTQYF
TRBV29-1 | TRBD2 | CSVEAGGGYTDTQYF
TRBV20-1 | TRBD1 | CSADDRDSNYGYTF
TRBV2 | . | CASNRPRGGYNEQFF
TRBV4-3 | . | CASSQDHGALGEQYF
TRBV5-5 | . | CASSLSSGLYTEAFF